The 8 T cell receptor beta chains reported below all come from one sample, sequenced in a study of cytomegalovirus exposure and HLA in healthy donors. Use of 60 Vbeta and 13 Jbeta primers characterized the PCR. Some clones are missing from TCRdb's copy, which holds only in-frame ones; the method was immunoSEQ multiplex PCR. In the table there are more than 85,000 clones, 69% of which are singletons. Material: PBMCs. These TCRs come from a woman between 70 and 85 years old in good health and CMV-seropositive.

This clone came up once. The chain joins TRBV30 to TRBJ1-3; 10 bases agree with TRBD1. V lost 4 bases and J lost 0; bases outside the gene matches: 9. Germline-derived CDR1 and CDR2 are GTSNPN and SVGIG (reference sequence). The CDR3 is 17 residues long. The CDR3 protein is CAWTRQGAINSGNTIYF. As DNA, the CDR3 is TGTGCCTGGACTCGACAGGGGGCGATAAACTCTGGAAACACCATATATTTT.

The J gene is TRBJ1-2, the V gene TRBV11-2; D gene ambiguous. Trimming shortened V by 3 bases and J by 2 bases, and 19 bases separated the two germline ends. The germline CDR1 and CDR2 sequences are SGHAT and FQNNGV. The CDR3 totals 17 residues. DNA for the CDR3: TGTGCCAGCAGCTTGAGGCCTGGCACCTGGTTAAACTATGGCTACACCTTC. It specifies CASSLRPGTWLNYGYTF. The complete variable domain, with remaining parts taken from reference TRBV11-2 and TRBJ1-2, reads EAGVAQSPRYKIIEKRQSVAFWCNPISGHATLYWYQQILGQGPKLLIQFQNNGVVDDSQLPKDRFSAERLKGVDSTLKIQPAKLEDSAVYLCASSLRPGTWLNYGYTFGSGTRLTVV.

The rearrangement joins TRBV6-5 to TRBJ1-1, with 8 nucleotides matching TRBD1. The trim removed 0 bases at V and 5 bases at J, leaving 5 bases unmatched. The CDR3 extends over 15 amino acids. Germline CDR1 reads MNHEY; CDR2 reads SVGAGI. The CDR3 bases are TGTGCCAGCAGTTACTCGCGACAGGGGTGGACTGAAGCTTTCTTT. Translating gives CASSYSRQGWTEAFF.

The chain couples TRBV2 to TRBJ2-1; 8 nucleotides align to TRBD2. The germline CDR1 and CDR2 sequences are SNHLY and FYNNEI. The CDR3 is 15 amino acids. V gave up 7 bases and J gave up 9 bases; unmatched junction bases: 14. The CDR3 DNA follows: TGTGCCAGCACCGGGGGACTAGGGGTAGGTGGTGAGCAGTTCTTC. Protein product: CASTGGLGVGGEQFF.

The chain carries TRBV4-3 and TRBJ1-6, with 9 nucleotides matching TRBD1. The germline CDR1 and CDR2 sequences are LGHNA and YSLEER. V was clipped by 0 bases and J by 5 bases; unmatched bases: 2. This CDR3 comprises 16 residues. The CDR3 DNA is TGCGCCAGCAGCCAAGATGGGACAGGGAATAATTCACCCCTCCACTTT. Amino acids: CASSQDGTGNNSPLHF.

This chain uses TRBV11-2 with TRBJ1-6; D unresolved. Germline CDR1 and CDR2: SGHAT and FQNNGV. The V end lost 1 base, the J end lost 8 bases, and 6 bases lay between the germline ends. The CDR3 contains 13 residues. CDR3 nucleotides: TGTGCCAGCAGCTTAGCGAGGGATTCACCCCTCCACTTT. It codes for CASSLARDSPLHF.

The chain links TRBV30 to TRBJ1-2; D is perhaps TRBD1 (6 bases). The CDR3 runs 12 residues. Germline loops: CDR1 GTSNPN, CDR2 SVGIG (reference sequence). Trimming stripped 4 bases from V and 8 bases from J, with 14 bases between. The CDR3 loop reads CAWMAQGKGYTF. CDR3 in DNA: TGTGCCTGGATGGCGCAGGGGAAGGGCTACACCTTC.

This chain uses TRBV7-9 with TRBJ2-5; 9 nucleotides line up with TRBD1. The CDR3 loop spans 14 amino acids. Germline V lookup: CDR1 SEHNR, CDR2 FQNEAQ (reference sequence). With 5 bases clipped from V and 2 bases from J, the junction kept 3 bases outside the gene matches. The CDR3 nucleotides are TGTGCCAGCAGCGCGGGACAGGGACAAGAGACCCAGTACTTC. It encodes CASSAGQGQETQYF.